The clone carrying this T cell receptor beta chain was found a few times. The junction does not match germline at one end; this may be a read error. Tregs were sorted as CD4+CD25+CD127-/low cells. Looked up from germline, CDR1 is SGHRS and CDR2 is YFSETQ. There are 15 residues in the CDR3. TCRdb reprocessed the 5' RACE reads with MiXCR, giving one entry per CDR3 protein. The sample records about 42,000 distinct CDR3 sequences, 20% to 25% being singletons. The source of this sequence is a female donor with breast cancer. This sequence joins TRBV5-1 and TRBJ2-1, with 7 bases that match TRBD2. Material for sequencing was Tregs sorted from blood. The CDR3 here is CAGSLAPGTMEEQFF. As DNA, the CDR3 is TGCGCCGGCAGCTTGGCTCCCGGGACTATGGAAGAGCAGTTCTTC. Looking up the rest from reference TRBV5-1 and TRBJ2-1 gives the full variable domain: KAGVTQTPRYLIKTRGQQVTLSCSPISGHRSVSWYQQTPGQGLQFLFEYFSETQRNKGNFPGRFSGRQFSNSRSEMNVSTLELGDSALYLCAGSLAPGTMEEQFFGPGTRLTVL.